These 21 T cell receptor beta chains originate from one sample sequenced in a study of post-analysis software for immune sequencing data. Unique molecular identifiers featured in each of the TCR beta cDNA libraries. TCRdb fed the PCR reads into MiXCR, producing one record per CDR3 protein. The data hold about 540,000 distinct CDR3 sequences, with around 31% observed a single time. For these receptors, no antigen is known. Study observations and caveats: Relative to controls, patients had about five TRBV segments at higher frequency, with TRBV5-6, TRBV5-1 and TRBV20-1 among these.

The sequenced sample was blood. Source of these receptors: a girl aged 2-17 years with multiple sclerosis.

This clonotype has just a few counts. The chain carries TRBV20-1 and TRBJ2-7; 9 bases fit TRBD1. Germline CDR1 DFQATT, CDR2 SNEGSKA (reference sequence). CDR3 length: 13 amino acids. The J segment lost 7 bases and the V segment lost 5 bases, leaving 9 bases of the junction unmatched. CDR3 nucleotide sequence: TGCAGTGCTGAATTGGACAGGGGATGGGAGCAGTACTTC. This sequence encodes CSAELDRGWEQYF.

The chain recombines TRBV6-5 with TRBJ2-7; D may correspond to TRBD1 or TRBD2 (5 bases each). The V and J ends lost 6 bases and 2 bases respectively, with 14 bases between them. Germline V CDR1 and CDR2: MNHEY, SVGAGI. The CDR3 has 14 residues. The CDR3 sequence is CASRPGTAPYEQYF. The CDR3 DNA reads TGTGCCAGCAGGCCGGGGACGGCGCCCTACGAGCAGTACTTC.

V is TRBV20-1 and J is TRBJ1-5; the D is unclear. V was trimmed by 3 bases and J by 1 base, leaving 16 bases between them. The CDR3 contains 16 residues. Germline V CDR1 and CDR2: DFQATT, SNEGSKA (reference sequence). The DNA for the CDR3 is TGCAGTGCTAGCCCCTATACGGGAATAAGCAATCAGCCCCAGCATTTT. The encoded protein is CSASPYTGISNQPQHF.

This rearrangement joins TRBV6-5 to TRBJ2-6; 11 positions match TRBD1. This CDR3 spans 18 amino acids. J lost 2 bases, V lost 2 bases, and 5 bases had no gene match. The germline CDR1 and CDR2 sequences are MNHEY and SVGAGI. CDR3 DNA sequence: TGTGCCAGCAGTTACGCCAGGACAGGGGGCACTGGGGCCAACGTCCTGACTTTC. This sequence encodes CASSYARTGGTGANVLTF.

As for this clonotype: The junction does not match germline at one end; this may be a read error. This chain links TRBV29-1 with TRBJ1-4, with D possibly matching TRBD1 (6 bases). This CDR3 region has 11 residues. Germline values: CDR1 SQVTM, CDR2 ANQGSEA. Here the CDR3 reads CGGVVSEKLFF. The CDR3 DNA follows: TGTGGGGGCGTTGTTAGTGAAAAACTGTTTTTT.

J is TRBJ1-2 and V is TRBV29-1; a possible D gene is TRBD1 (5 bases). The CDR3 loop spans 13 amino acids. Germline V gene data show CDR1 as SQVTM and CDR2 as ANQGSEA. V was trimmed by 7 bases and J by 3 bases, leaving 15 bases between them. DNA of the CDR3: TGCAGCGCGCTGGGTGGGGGTTACTATGGCTACACCTTC. Protein sequence: CSALGGGYYGYTF.

The chain is built from TRBV28 and TRBJ2-1, with TRBD1 as a possible D gene (7 bases). The CDR3 spans 17 residues. Germline V gene data show CDR1 as MDHEN and CDR2 as SYDVKM. V was cut by 4 bases and J by 1 base, with 17 bases left in between. DNA for the CDR3: TGTGCCAGCAGTTCCAGGGGGGTCCTCAAATCCTACAATGAGCAGTTCTTC. It codes for CASSSRGVLKSYNEQFF.

The rearrangement links TRBV5-1 to TRBJ1-6; D is uncertain. This CDR3 has 14 amino acids. Trimming pared 0 bases from V and 4 bases from J, leaving 5 bases between. Germline assignment: CDR1 SGHRS and CDR2 YFSETQ. CDR3 region: CASSLAIYNSPLHF. The CDR3 nucleotides are TGCGCCAGCAGCTTGGCCATTTATAATTCACCCCTCCACTTT.

This chain links TRBV6-5 with TRBJ2-1, with a possible D match to TRBD1 (7 bases). Germline V gives CDR1 MNHEY, CDR2 SVGAGI. The CDR3 runs 16 residues. V was cut by 6 bases and J by 0 bases, with 15 bases left in between. CDR3 amino acids: CASSRGTASSYNEQFF. The CDR3 DNA sequence: TGTGCCAGCAGCCGGGGGACAGCTAGCTCCTACAATGAGCAGTTCTTC.

Only a few counts were recorded for this clonotype. The chain joins TRBV20-1 to TRBJ2-7; 8 bases are shared with TRBD1. Germline V CDR1 and CDR2: DFQATT, SNEGSKA (reference sequence). The CDR3 runs 13 residues. Trimming at V came to 7 bases and at J to 2 bases, leaving 7 bases not matched to a gene. The CDR3, as DNA: TGCAGTGTCCCTGACAGGGGCCCCTACGAGCAGTACTTC. Amino acids: CSVPDRGPYEQYF.

The gene calls are TRBV7-2 and TRBJ2-4; maybe TRBD1 (6 bases). Trimming removed 6 bases at V and 9 bases at J, with 15 bases between. CDR1 and CDR2 (germline): SGHTA, FQGNSA. The CDR3 runs to 13 residues. CDR3 in DNA: TGTGCCAGCAGTTTCAGGGGTTCGGGCATTCAGTACTTC. Protein product: CASSFRGSGIQYF.

This clonotype was counted once. V gene TRBV28 combines with J gene TRBJ2-5, with a weak D call TRBD1 (5 bases). CDR1 is MDHEN, CDR2 SYDVKM, per germline. The CDR3 is 15 residues long. Trimming stripped 2 bases from V and 3 bases from J, with 13 bases between. The DNA of the CDR3 is TGTGCCAGCAGTTTAACCGGAGACAGTAAAGAGACCCAGTACTTC. It yields the protein CASSLTGDSKETQYF.

In its sample, this clonotype was seen a few times. The V and J genes are TRBV20-1 and TRBJ2-5; D is unclear. Trimming stripped 7 bases from V and 5 bases from J, with 17 bases between. The CDR3 consists of 13 residues. Germline V gene sequence: CDR1 DFQATT, CDR2 SNEGSKA (reference sequence). The CDR3 is CSGGWLVGETQYF. The CDR3 coding sequence is TGCAGTGGGGGTTGGCTGGTGGGGGAGACCCAGTACTTC.

This clonotype was recorded a few times. V gene TRBV27 combines with J gene TRBJ2-2; 7 bases are a match to TRBD1. The germline CDR1 and CDR2 sequences are MNHEY and SMNVEV (reference sequence). The CDR3 extends over 15 amino acids. Unmatched junction bases numbered 7, after V lost 1 base and J lost 8 bases. The CDR3 loop reads CASSLYGQVFGELFF. CDR3 sequence (DNA): TGTGCCAGCAGTTTATATGGACAGGTTTTTGGGGAGCTGTTTTTT.

The chain is built from TRBV20-1 and TRBJ2-3; D may be TRBD1 (6 bases). The V and J ends lost 4 bases and 2 bases respectively, with 19 bases between them. Looked up from germline, CDR1 is DFQATT and CDR2 is SNEGSKA (reference sequence). This CDR3 region has 16 residues. CDR3 region: CSATPRGGSLTDTQYF. The CDR3 DNA sequence: TGCAGTGCTACCCCAAGAGGGGGTTCACTCACAGATACGCAGTATTTT.

The chain links TRBV20-1 to TRBJ2-3; no reliable D call. The CDR3 sequence is 13 residues long. Looked up from germline, CDR1 is DFQATT and CDR2 is SNEGSKA (reference sequence). V shed 3 bases and J shed 2 bases, with 9 bases lying between them. CDR3 sequence reads: CSASEPLTDTQYF. The CDR3 DNA is TGCAGTGCTAGTGAGCCCCTCACAGATACGCAGTATTTT.

This clonotype was counted only a few times. V is TRBV29-1 and J is TRBJ1-5; maybe TRBD1 (5 bases). Trimming removed 7 bases at V and 3 bases at J, with 13 bases between. There are 13 residues in the CDR3. Germline V gene sequence: CDR1 SQVTM, CDR2 ANQGSEA. The CDR3, as DNA: TGCAGCGCACGGGACGGAAACAATCAGCCCCAGCATTTT. Translating it yields CSARDGNNQPQHF.

This clonotype was picked up a small number of times. The V gene is TRBV15, the J gene TRBJ2-1; D call uncertain. V lost 0 bases and J 7 bases, leaving 13 bases between the germline ends. The CDR3 has 15 amino acids. Germline lookup yields CDR1 LNHNV and CDR2 YYDKDF (reference sequence). The CDR3 bases are TGTGCCACCAGCAGAGACTCGGGTTACCCTAATGAGCAGTTCTTC. It is translated as CATSRDSGYPNEQFF.

This clonotype was counted many times. The rearrangement uses TRBV6-1 and TRBJ2-7; no clear D. Germline values: CDR1 MNHNS, CDR2 SASEGT. V was shortened by 2 bases and J by 4 bases, with 15 bases between the two germline ends. This CDR3 has 15 amino acids. The DNA of the CDR3 is TGTGCCAGCAGTGAACCGGGTCACACGGCATACGAGCAGTACTTC. Residues: CASSEPGHTAYEQYF.

This clonotype was counted only a few times. The rearrangement joins TRBV6-4 to TRBJ2-3; the D gene is possibly TRBD2 (6 bases). The CDR3 consists of 17 residues. CDR1 is MRHNA and CDR2 is SNTAGT in the germline V gene. Between the trimmed V and J ends, which lost 3 bases and 0 bases, there was a span of 16 bases. The CDR3 region is CASSEGPGTFSTDTQYF. CDR3 nucleotide sequence: TGTGCCAGCAGTGAGGGCCCCGGGACTTTTAGCACAGATACGCAGTATTTT.

Points on this clonotype: No conserved phenylalanine or tryptophan is present at the end of the CDR3, so a read error is the likely explanation. The V call is TRBV20-1, the J call TRBJ2-3, with no clear D. The CDR3 contains 13 residues. Looked up from germline, CDR1 is DFQATT and CDR2 is SNEGSKA (reference sequence). The V gene lost 4 bases and the J gene lost 2 bases, with 10 bases spanning the gap. CDR3: CSANPRVTDTQYV. The CDR3 region has the DNA TGCAGTGCTAACCCTAGAGTCACAGATACGCAGTATGTT.